The source of this T cell receptor beta chain is a study of OX40 agonist ivuxolimab in advanced cancers. The V gene's germline CDR1 is MNHNS and CDR2 SASEGT. The CDR3 runs 13 residues. V dropped 8 bases and J dropped 9; count of bases not matched to a gene: 7. Here immunoSEQ multiplex PCR was the method, and the copy in TCRdb shows in-frame clones only, minus some. The sample contains 54,000 or so clones, over 75% of which appear only once. This receptor was obtained from an adult with an advanced solid tumor such as melanoma, head and neck, liver or kidney cancer. This sample comprised CD4+ or CD8+ T cells sorted from blood, obtained in a trial of the OX40 agonist ivuxolimab. The rearrangement joins TRBV6-1 to TRBJ2-1, with 10 bases lining up with TRBD1. The CDR3: CASGMDRGGEQFF. In DNA, the CDR3 is TGTGCCAGCGGGATGGACAGGGGGGGTGAGCAGTTCTTC.